A single sample is the source of the 15 T cell receptor beta chains below, sequenced in a study of T cells in Graves' hyperthyroidism and ophthalmopathy. Amplified TCR beta CDR3 regions derived from RNA transcripts. First-round RT-PCR with HTBI primers amplified the TCR CDR3 region. TCRdb reprocessed the multiplex PCR reads via MiXCR and lists one record per CDR3 protein. This table has about 380,000 distinct CDR3 sequences, 15% to 20% appearing once. The sample taken for sequencing was blood. These receptors all come from a man younger than 35 with Graves' ophthalmopathy.

The V gene is TRBV9, the J gene TRBJ2-1, with 11 nucleotides matching TRBD1. Germline assignment: CDR1 SGDLS and CDR2 YYNGEE. V gave up 4 bases and J gave up 6 bases; unmatched junction bases: 6. There are 15 residues in the CDR3. The CDR3 protein is CASSSTGTGGNEQFF. DNA of the CDR3: TGTGCCAGCAGCTCGACCGGGACAGGGGGCAATGAGCAGTTCTTC.

The table lists this clonotype with many counts. The chain links TRBV5-1 to TRBJ1-6, with 8 bases lining up with TRBD1. Germline V CDR1 and CDR2: SGHRS, YFSETQ. With 0 bases clipped from V and 5 bases from J, the junction kept 4 bases outside the gene matches. The CDR3 totals 16 residues. DNA of the CDR3: TGCGCCAGCAGCTTGGAGGGGGACAGGAATAATTCACCCCTCCACTTT. This sequence encodes CASSLEGDRNNSPLHF.

This sequence joins TRBV18 and TRBJ2-7; 7 nucleotides match TRBD1. J gave up 2 bases and V 1 base, and 5 bases lay outside the gene matches. The CDR3 is 15 amino acids. Germline CDR1 KGHSH, CDR2 LQKENI. CDR3 amino acids: CASSPQRQGPYEQYF. DNA for the CDR3: TGTGCCAGCTCACCACAGAGACAGGGTCCCTACGAGCAGTACTTC.

In this sample, this clonotype turned up many times. This chain links TRBV29-1 with TRBJ1-1, with TRBD1 as a possible D gene (5 bases). The CDR3 has 12 amino acids. V was pared by 7 bases and J by 1 base, with 10 bases between. Germline V lookup: CDR1 SQVTM, CDR2 ANQGSEA. CDR3 loop: CSGGEGNTEAFF. DNA of the CDR3: TGCAGCGGGGGGGAGGGGAACACTGAAGCTTTCTTT. Complete variable domain (other parts from reference TRBV29-1 and TRBJ1-1): SAVISQKPSRDICQRGTSLTIQCQVDSQVTMMFWYRQQPGQSLTLIATANQGSEATYESGFVIDKFPISRPNLTFSTLTVSNMSPEDSSIYLCSGGEGNTEAFFGQGTRLTVV.

This clonotype was recorded at least ten times. The chain recombines TRBV11-2 with TRBJ1-2; D is undetermined. Trimming removed 0 bases from V and 8 bases from J, with 13 bases in between. This CDR3 has 14 residues. The germline V gene encodes CDR1 SGHAT and CDR2 FQNNGV. CDR3 sequence (DNA): TGTGCCAGCAGCTTAGATCGGTCCGGGAGCGGCTACACCTTC. Encoded protein: CASSLDRSGSGYTF.

This clonotype came up many times. This sequence joins TRBV2 and TRBJ2-7; 8 nucleotides align to TRBD2. The CDR3 spans 14 residues. Germline CDR1 is SNHLY and CDR2 is FYNNEI. The V gene end was trimmed by 4 bases and the J gene end by 2 bases; junction bases not matched to a gene: 4. CDR3 nucleotide sequence: TGTGCCAGCAGTGGGACTAGCAACACCTACGAGCAGTACTTC. Translating it yields CASSGTSNTYEQYF.

Here the CDR3 reads CASNANYGYTF. The DNA of the CDR3 is TGTGCCAGTAATGCTAACTATGGCTACACCTTC. This chain uses TRBV19 with TRBJ1-2; D unclear. Germline V gene lookup returns CDR1 LNHDA and CDR2 SQIVND (reference sequence). CDR3 length: 11 residues. The V end lost 7 bases, the J end lost 0 bases, and 3 bases lay between the germline ends.

The sample holds many counts of this clonotype. The chain combines TRBV2 with TRBJ2-5, with unresolved D. The germline CDR1 and CDR2 sequences are SNHLY and FYNNEI. Trimming removed 7 bases from V and 2 bases from J, with 14 bases in between. This CDR3 is 14 amino acids long. CDR3 coding DNA: TGTGCCAGCACCACTCGGACCACTCAAGAGACCCAGTACTTC. Amino acids: CASTTRTTQETQYF.

This clonotype appeared many times. This chain joins TRBV18 and TRBJ1-4; perhaps TRBD1 as D (6 bases). Germline loops: CDR1 KGHSH, CDR2 LQKENI. This CDR3 is 14 amino acids long. Deletions cut 3 bases from V and 3 bases from J, with 8 bases between. This CDR3 reads CASSPPGANEKLFF. The CDR3 DNA sequence: TGTGCCAGCTCACCTCCAGGGGCTAATGAAAAACTGTTTTTT.

This clonotype was seen many times. The chain couples TRBV3-1 to TRBJ1-5; D may be TRBD1 (5 bases). Germline lookup yields CDR1 LGHDT and CDR2 YNNKEL (reference sequence). The CDR3 is 16 residues long. The V and J ends lost 3 bases and 0 bases respectively, with 12 bases between them. The CDR3 is CASSHGTPLSNQPQHF. The CDR3 DNA reads TGTGCCAGCAGCCATGGGACTCCTCTTAGCAATCAGCCCCAGCATTTT.

This clonotype occurred a few times. The chain is built from TRBV7-6 and TRBJ1-5; no reliable D call. The CDR3 totals 15 residues. CDR1 SGHVS and CDR2 FNYEAQ come from the germline V gene. V gave up 5 bases and J gave up 3 bases, with 14 bases separating them. The CDR3: CASSDQAFDNQPQHF. CDR3 in DNA: TGTGCCAGCAGCGATCAGGCGTTTGACAATCAGCCCCAGCATTTT.

To note about this clonotype: An end of the junction differs from the germline gene, which may be a read error. This chain links TRBV7-8 with TRBJ1-5; D unclear. The germline V gene has CDR1 SGHVS and CDR2 FQNEAQ. CDR3 length equals 15 residues. CDR3 amino acids: CASSLARFSNQPQHF. CDR3 DNA: TGCGCCAGCAGCTTAGCCCGGTTCAGCAATCAGCCCCAGCATTTT.

Ten or more counts support this clonotype. The V call is TRBV27, the J call TRBJ1-6; possible D gene TRBD1, 5 bases. The length of the CDR3 is 16 residues. Germline V lookup: CDR1 MNHEY, CDR2 SMNVEV (reference sequence). Trimming shortened V by 3 bases and J by 5 bases, and 14 bases separated the two germline ends. For the CDR3, the DNA is TGTGCCAGCAGTTTCCTAGGGGACGTCAATAATTCACCCCTCCACTTT. Amino acid sequence: CASSFLGDVNNSPLHF.

This clonotype came up many times. The rearrangement links TRBV29-1 to TRBJ2-7; D may be TRBD2 (5 bases). In germline, CDR1 is SQVTM, CDR2 ANQGSEA. This CDR3 region has 13 residues. With 3 bases removed from V and 3 bases from J, the gap between germline ends came to 12 bases. The CDR3 sequence: CSVEDSALYEQYF. In DNA, the CDR3 is TGCAGCGTTGAGGACTCGGCCCTCTACGAGCAGTACTTC.

This clonotype was seen repeatedly, ten times or more. This chain connects TRBV9 to TRBJ1-2; a weak D match, TRBD1 (5 bases). Trimming shortened V by 4 bases and J by 4 bases, and 17 bases separated the two germline ends. The CDR3 is 15 amino acids. Germline loops: CDR1 SGDLS, CDR2 YYNGEE. This chain's CDR3 is CASSIGHGMGYGYTF. For the CDR3, the DNA is TGTGCCAGCAGCATAGGACATGGGATGGGCTATGGCTACACCTTC. Based on the CDR3 plus reference TRBV9 and TRBJ1-2, the full variable domain is DSGVTQTPKHLITATGQRVTLRCSPRSGDLSVYWYQQSLDQGLQFLIQYYNGEERAKGNILERFSAQQFPDLHSELNLSSLELGDSALYFCASSIGHGMGYGYTFGSGTRLTVV.